The following is a T cell receptor beta chain sequence with its context. Its antigen is unknown. An end of the junction differs from the germline gene, which may be a read error. This entry belongs to a study of cytomegalovirus exposure and HLA in healthy donors. The PCR made use of 60 Vbeta and 13 Jbeta primers. Produced via immunoSEQ multiplex PCR; TCRdb's table is partial and in-frame only. Here the sample spans some 100,000 clones, 84% being singletons. Germline-derived CDR1 and CDR2 are SSHAT and FNYEAQ (reference sequence). CDR3 length: 15 residues. Whole-study findings and limits: An apparent linkage of common viral pathogens to several of the most significant clusters emerged in a later analysis.

The gene calls are TRBV7-7 and TRBJ2-1; D may be TRBD2 (6 bases). The specimen sequenced was PBMCs. This receptor was obtained from a man younger than 35 in good health and CMV-seronegative. The DNA for the CDR3 is TGTGCTAGCAGCTTAGGTGCGGGAACCTACAATGAGCAGTTCTTC. It yields the protein CASSLGAGTYNEQFF.